Described below is a single TCR beta chain sequence and its context. Its target is unknown. Other DNA sequences in this specimen translate into the identical CDR3. Germline V gene data show CDR1 as MDHEN and CDR2 as SYDVKM. There are 12 residues in the CDR3. V lost 2 bases, J lost 6 bases, and 5 bases lay in between. The genomic DNA of each subset was split evenly across several immunoSEQ plates. Profiling relied on immunoSEQ multiplex PCR, and the TCRdb table lists in-frame clones only, not all of them. The sample holds approximately 2,300,000 clones, under 95% seen once. This sample is drawn from a study of shared clonotypes between healthy human individuals. Whole-study results and caveats: A reduction in generation probabilities was seen for non-shared clonotypes relative to those shared by all four donors. Larger richness was generally estimated for naive than memory subsets. Limited genetic and exposure-history diversity came from having few donors.

Source material: naive CD4+ T cells from PBMCs. Subset of the sample: CD45RA+ positively selected. This clonotype was obtained from a man between 18 and 29 years old in good health. Some clones in this sample may be carry-over from other donors' samples. V usage is TRBV28 and J usage is TRBJ2-1; D is ambiguous. The chain's CDR3 is CASSLITNEQFF. DNA for the CDR3: TGTGCCAGCAGTTTAATTACCAATGAGCAGTTCTTC.